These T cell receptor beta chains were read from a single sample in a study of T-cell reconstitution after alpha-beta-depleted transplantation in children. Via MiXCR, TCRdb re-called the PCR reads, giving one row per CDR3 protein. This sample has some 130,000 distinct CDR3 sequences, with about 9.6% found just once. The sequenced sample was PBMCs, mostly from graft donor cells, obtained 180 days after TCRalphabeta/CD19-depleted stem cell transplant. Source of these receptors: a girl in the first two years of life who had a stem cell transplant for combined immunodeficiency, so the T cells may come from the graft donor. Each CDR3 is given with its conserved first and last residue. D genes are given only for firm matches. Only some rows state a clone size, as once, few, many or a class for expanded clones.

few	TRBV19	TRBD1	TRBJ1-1	CASSGQVYTEAFF	TGTGCCAGTAGTGGACAGGTTTACACTGAAGCTTTCTTT
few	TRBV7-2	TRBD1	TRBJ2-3	CASSLPVPGQGVDTQYF	TGTGCCAGCAGCTTACCAGTCCCGGGACAGGGGGTAGATACGCAGTATTTT
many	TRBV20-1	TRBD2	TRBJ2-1	CSAPGGGLAGVGEQFF	TGCAGTGCTCCGGGGGGAGGACTAGCGGGAGTGGGTGAGCAGTTCTTC
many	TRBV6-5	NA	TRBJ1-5	CASSYRTWSNQPQHF	TGTGCCAGCAGTTACAGGACATGGAGCAATCAGCCCCAGCATTTT
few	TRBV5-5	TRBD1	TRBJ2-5	CASSLDSTGPTQYF	TGTGCCAGCAGCTTGGATTCGACAGGGCCAACCCAGTACTTC
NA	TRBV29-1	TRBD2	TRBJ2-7	CSVGGGAGGDEQYF	TGCAGCGTCGGGGGGGGCGCCGGCGGGGACGAGCAGTACTTC
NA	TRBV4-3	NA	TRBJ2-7	CASSQDFHRQGQYF	TGCGCCAGCAGCCAAGATTTTCACAGGCAGGGGCAGTACTTC
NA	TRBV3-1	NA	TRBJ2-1	CASSQVSAYNEQFF	TGTGCCAGCAGCCAAGTTTCCGCCTACAATGAGCAGTTCTTC
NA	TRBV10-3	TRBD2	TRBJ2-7	CAISEPGAGGTYEQYF	TGTGCCATCAGTGAGCCGGGGGCGGGGGGAACCTACGAGCAGTACTTC
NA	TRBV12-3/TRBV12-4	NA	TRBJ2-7	CASSPGLSNPYEQYF	TGTGCCAGCAGTCCGGGACTTTCGAACCCCTACGAGCAGTACTTC
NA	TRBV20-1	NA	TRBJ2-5	CSAPSTSQETQYF	TGCAGTGCTCCGTCGACTAGCCAAGAGACCCAGTACTTC
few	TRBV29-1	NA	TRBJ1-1	CSSVQNTEAFF	TGCAGCTCTGTCCAGAACACTGAAGCTTTCTTT
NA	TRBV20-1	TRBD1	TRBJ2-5	CSAETGVQETQYF	TGCAGTGCTGAGACAGGGGTTCAAGAGACCCAGTACTTC
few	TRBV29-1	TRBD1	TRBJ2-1	CSLTLDRVAYNEQFF	TGCAGCCTCACCTTGGACAGGGTGGCCTACAATGAGCAGTTCTTC
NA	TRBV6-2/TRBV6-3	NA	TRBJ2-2	CASTRASGTGELFF	TGTGCCAGCACCCGGGCCAGTGGGACCGGGGAGCTGTTTTTT
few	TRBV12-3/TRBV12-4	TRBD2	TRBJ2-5	CASSLARLAGGLRETQYF	TGTGCCAGCAGTTTAGCGCGACTAGCGGGGGGGCTGAGGGAGACCCAGTACTTC